This TCR beta chain was identified in a study of T cells in Graves' hyperthyroidism and ophthalmopathy. This clonotype was counted only a few times. Around 9.8 ml fresh peripheral blood yielded the PBMCs. CDR1 is MNHEY and CDR2 is SMNVEV in the germline V gene (reference sequence). The junction had 12 bases not matched to a gene; V was cut back by 8 bases and J by 5 bases. The CDR3 contains 15 residues. What was amplified from RNA transcripts were TCR beta CDR3 regions. The HTBI primer set served for first-round RT-PCR of the TCR CDR3. One entry per CDR3 protein results from TCRdb running MiXCR on the multiplex PCR reads. The data contain under 650,000 distinct CDR3 sequences, 16% of them singletons.

The chain links TRBV27 to TRBJ2-7; 10 bases align to TRBD1. The source is a woman aged 25 to 39 with Graves' hyperthyroidism. Sequencing input: blood. This CDR3 is CASRSTGGAYNEQYF. CDR3 in DNA: TGTGCCAGCCGCTCGACAGGGGGCGCGTATAACGAGCAGTACTTC.